These 5 T cell receptor beta chains were all obtained from the same sample, sequenced in a study of cytomegalovirus exposure and HLA in healthy donors. Both 60 Vbeta primers and 13 Jbeta primers went into the PCR. Libraries were prepared by immunoSEQ multiplex PCR; TCRdb keeps only in-frame clonotypes and omits some of them. Seen here are 70,000 to 90,000 clones, around three fifths observed once, and the top ten hold around 16%. Sequencing input: PBMCs. These receptors were obtained from a woman between 40 and 50 years old in good health and CMV-seropositive.

The CDR3 nucleotides read TGTGCCAGTACCATGGGGCAGCTAGGGGGCTACACCTTC. Its protein is CASTMGQLGGYTF. The chain employs TRBV19 and TRBJ1-2; possible D gene TRBD1, 5 bases. V shed 7 bases and J shed 8 bases, with 17 bases lying between them. The CDR3 is 13 amino acids. Per germline, CDR1 LNHDA and CDR2 SQIVND (reference sequence). Together with reference TRBV19 and TRBJ1-2, the CDR3 gives the full variable domain: DGGITQSPKYLFRKEGQNVTLSCEQNLNHDAMYWYRQDPGQGLRLIYYSQIVNDFQKGDIAEGYSVSREKKESFPLTVTSAQKNPTAFYLCASTMGQLGGYTFGSGTRLTVV.

The chain has TRBV7-2 and TRBJ1-1; no clear D. Trimming removed 5 bases at V and 3 bases at J, with 13 bases between. The CDR3 extends over 14 amino acids. From germline, CDR1 is SGHTA and CDR2 FQGNSA. DNA for the CDR3: TGTGCCAGCAGCAGGGAGGTATTAGACACTGAAGCTTTCTTT. Translation: CASSREVLDTEAFF.

The chain links TRBV5-1 to TRBJ2-7; no clear D gene. Per the germline V gene, CDR1 is SGHRS and CDR2 is YFSETQ. V lost 0 bases, J lost 0 bases, and 10 bases lay in between. This CDR3 has 15 amino acids. The CDR3 nucleotides are TGCGCCAGCAGCTTGGCCGGCGGCAGCTCCTACGAGCAGTACTTC. This codes for CASSLAGGSSYEQYF. The complete variable domain, with remaining parts taken from reference TRBV5-1 and TRBJ2-7, reads KAGVTQTPRYLIKTRGQQVTLSCSPISGHRSVSWYQQTPGQGLQFLFEYFSETQRNKGNFPGRFSGRQFSNSRSEMNVSTLELGDSALYLCASSLAGGSSYEQYFGPGTRLTVT.

The chain joins TRBV6-5 to TRBJ2-6, with D possibly TRBD2 on 5 matching bases. Germline assignment: CDR1 MNHEY and CDR2 SVGAGI. The CDR3 extends over 15 amino acids. V was clipped by 4 bases and J by 0 bases, with 7 bases between them. The CDR3 sequence is CASSSGFSGANVLTF. CDR3 sequence (DNA): TGTGCCAGCAGTTCGGGGTTCTCTGGGGCCAACGTCCTGACTTTC.

This chain uses TRBV5-1 with TRBJ2-5; weak D call: TRBD2 (6 bases). V was clipped by 0 bases and J by 11 bases, with 23 bases between them. There are 16 residues in the CDR3. Per the germline V gene, CDR1 is SGHRS and CDR2 is YFSETQ. CDR3 in DNA: TGCGCCAGCAGCTTGGTATCGGGAGACAGCGAACCCCAGCAGTACTTC. Translating it yields CASSLVSGDSEPQQYF. The whole variable domain, remainder taken from reference TRBV5-1 and TRBJ2-5, is KAGVTQTPRYLIKTRGQQVTLSCSPISGHRSVSWYQQTPGQGLQFLFEYFSETQRNKGNFPGRFSGRQFSNSRSEMNVSTLELGDSALYLCASSLVSGDSEPQQYFGPGTRLLVL.